The present entry profiles one TCR beta chain with its context. In the authors' workflow: The authors estimated nucleated cell counts from reference gene primer amplification. The table came from immunoSEQ multiplex PCR; TCRdb's copy has only in-frame clones and leaves some out. V and J calls and clone size come straight from that table; D and trimming were deduced from the DNA. This sample carries tens of thousands of clones, around 73% of them seen once, and the ten largest clones take about 22%. Germline V gene lookup returns CDR1 SNHLY and CDR2 FYNNEI. Germline trimming cut 7 bases from V and 4 bases from J; bases unmatched to any gene: 5. CDR3 size: 14 residues. The sample is drawn from a study of blood T cell repertoires in COVID-19. About the study: Collection of acute and convalescent COVID-19 samples took place in the United States, Italy and Spain. Sample material is recorded as cDNA or gDNA derived from T cells, B-cell-depleted T cells, or PBMCs.

The chain links TRBV2 to TRBJ1-5; 9 bases align to TRBD1. The source is a man older than 75 with active or convalescent COVID-19. The sequencing input was peripheral blood. CDR3 nucleotide sequence: TGTGCCAGCAAAAGGGGGACAGGGAATCAGCCCCAGCATTTT. This translates into CASKRGTGNQPQHF.